One sample yielded the 18 T cell receptor beta chains listed below, sequenced in a study of post-analysis software for immune sequencing data. Regarding the study as a whole: TRBV5-6, TRBV5-1 and TRBV20-1 were among 4 or 5 TRBV segments more frequent in patients than controls.

What these receptors recognize is not known. Researchers reported that TCR beta cDNA libraries carried unique molecular identifiers. TCRdb redid the calling of the PCR reads with MiXCR, one entry per CDR3 protein. The table shows a few hundred thousand distinct CDR3 sequences, with less than 40% occurring only once. The sequenced material came from blood. These receptor sequences come from a girl aged 10 to 17 with multiple sclerosis.

This clonotype came up a few times. The chain has TRBV20-1 and TRBJ2-2; D gene unclear. Germline lookup yields CDR1 DFQATT and CDR2 SNEGSKA (reference sequence). V lost 4 bases and J 5 bases, leaving 17 bases between the germline ends. The CDR3 spans 15 residues. The CDR3 sequence: CSATADGRTTGELFF. The CDR3 DNA follows: TGCAGTGCTACCGCGGACGGCCGGACGACCGGGGAGCTGTTTTTT.

About this clonotype: A read error may account for a junction end that differs from germline. This chain joins TRBV28 and TRBJ2-3; D not resolved. Per the germline V gene, CDR1 is MDHEN and CDR2 is SYDVKM. This CDR3 has 13 residues. CDR3 bases: TGTACCAGCAGTTTCCCTCAAGACGATACGCAGTATTTT. Its translation: CTSSFPQDDTQYF. The complete variable domain, with remaining parts taken from reference TRBV28 and TRBJ2-3, reads DVKVTQSSRYLVKRTGEKVFLECVQDMDHENMFWYRQDPGLGLRLIYFSYDVKMKEKGDIPEGYSVSREKKERFSLILESASTNQTSMYLCTSSFPQDDTQYFGPGTRLTVL.

Notes on this clonotype: With a much larger clone just one base away, this may be a read error. The chain couples TRBV24-1 to TRBJ2-1; 14 bases align to TRBD2. Per the germline V gene, CDR1 is KGHDR and CDR2 is SFDVKD. The CDR3 is 19 residues long. DNA for the CDR3: TGTGCCACCAGTGTCATCGGGACTAGCGGGAGAGGATCCTACAGTGAGCAGTTCTTC. Amino acid sequence: CATSVIGTSGRGSYSEQFF.

The V gene is TRBV4-2, the J gene TRBJ2-3; 13 positions agree with TRBD2. The CDR3 runs to 18 residues. The germline V gene encodes CDR1 LGHNA and CDR2 YNFKEQ. V shed 9 bases, J shed 0 bases, and the junction held 12 bases outside the gene matches. The CDR3 region has the DNA TGTGCCAGTCGGACTAGCGGGGGACTACCAACTAGCACAGATACGCAGTATTTT. The encoded protein is CASRTSGGLPTSTDTQYF.

The chain carries TRBV19 and TRBJ2-7; 7 bases fit TRBD2. CDR1 and CDR2 from the germline V gene are LNHDA and SQIVND (reference sequence). J was trimmed by 7 bases and V by 5 bases; bases with no gene match: 17. The CDR3 length is 16 residues. CDR3 region: CASSGLGRGTYNEQYF. CDR3 nucleotide sequence: TGTGCCAGTAGTGGCCTAGGGCGGGGGACCTACAATGAGCAGTACTTC.

This sequence joins TRBV7-8 and TRBJ1-2; D possibly corresponds to TRBD1 (6 bases). The CDR3 extends over 15 amino acids. CDR1 and CDR2 from the germline V gene are SGHVS and FQNEAQ. The V end lost 1 base, the J end lost 7 bases, and 16 bases lay between the germline ends. The CDR3 DNA is TGTGCCAGCAGCTTAGTTCCACAGGGAAGGTCTGGCTACACCTTC. Translated: CASSLVPQGRSGYTF.

The J gene is TRBJ2-1, the V gene TRBV20-1; D gene uncertain. In germline, CDR1 is DFQATT, CDR2 SNEGSKA (reference sequence). Between the trimmed V and J ends, which lost 3 bases and 5 bases, there was a span of 11 bases. CDR3 length: 13 amino acids. The CDR3 DNA sequence: TGCAGTGCTAGGGGGTCTGGACACAATGAGCAGTTCTTC. Protein sequence: CSARGSGHNEQFF.

CDR3 coding DNA: TGCGCCAGCAGCCAAGCTGCAGGGGGGGAGACCCAGTACTTC. Protein product: CASSQAAGGETQYF. The chain is built from TRBV4-1 and TRBJ2-7; a weak D match, TRBD1 (7 bases). The end of the DNA fits TRBJ2-5 better, so the J call may be wrong. The length of the CDR3 is 14 residues. Germline lookup yields CDR1 MGHRA and CDR2 YSYEKL.

The chain recombines TRBV20-1 with TRBJ1-2; D unclear. Germline lookup yields CDR1 DFQATT and CDR2 SNEGSKA (reference sequence). The V end was cut by 8 bases, the J end by 2 bases, with 12 bases between. This CDR3 has 12 residues. This chain's CDR3 is CSFRDNNYGYTF. The CDR3 bases are TGCAGTTTTAGAGATAACAACTATGGCTACACCTTC.

The chain is built from TRBV10-3 and TRBJ2-5; tentative D call: TRBD2 (5 bases). The length of the CDR3 is 14 residues. V was pared by 6 bases and J by 5 bases, with 16 bases between. The germline gives CDR1 ENHRY, CDR2 SYGVKD. DNA for the CDR3: TGTGCCATCAGCCGGGATGCGGAAAGGGAGACCCAGTACTTC. Its translation is CAISRDAERETQYF.

This clonotype was picked up many times. The chain joins TRBV27 to TRBJ2-3; possible D gene TRBD2, 5 bases. The CDR3 length is 15 residues. The V and J ends lost 3 bases and 0 bases respectively, with 10 bases between them. Germline loops: CDR1 MNHEY, CDR2 SMNVEV (reference sequence). In DNA, the CDR3 is TGTGCCAGCAGTTTCTTCGGACTTAGCACAGATACGCAGTATTTT. Protein sequence: CASSFFGLSTDTQYF.

This clonotype occurred a few times. A much larger clone differs by one base, so this may be a read error. The V gene is TRBV6-2 or TRBV6-3, the J gene TRBJ2-7; D is ambiguous. The end of the DNA fits TRBJ2-4 better, so the J call may be wrong. CDR3 length equals 13 residues. Germline V CDR1 and CDR2: MNHEY, SVGEGT. In DNA, the CDR3 is TGTGCCAGCAGTTACTCGCAAGGAAACATTCAGTACTTC. Amino acids: CASSYSQGNIQYF.

The chain carries TRBV28 and TRBJ2-5; no reliable D call. The J call may be incorrect, as the DNA end agrees better with TRBJ2-1. CDR3 length: 13 residues. Germline loops: CDR1 MDHEN, CDR2 SYDVKM. This CDR3 reads CASSFGGQETQFF. CDR3 in DNA: TGTGCCAGCAGTTTTGGCGGCCAAGAGACCCAGTTCTTC.

Ten or more counts support this clonotype. CDR3 loop: CASSPIENSPLHF. The DNA for the CDR3 is TGCGCCAGCAGCCCTATAGAGAATTCACCCCTCCACTTT. This chain connects TRBV5-1 to TRBJ1-6, with D uncertain. Per the germline V gene, CDR1 is SGHRS and CDR2 is YFSETQ. The CDR3 consists of 13 residues. V gave up 4 bases and J gave up 7 bases, with 9 bases separating them.

V and J are TRBV11-2 and TRBJ2-1, with TRBD2 as a possible D gene (5 bases). This CDR3 is 12 amino acids long. Germline V gene lookup returns CDR1 SGHAT and CDR2 FQNNGV. V lost 5 bases, J lost 7 bases, and 9 bases lay in between. Written as DNA, the CDR3 is TGTGCCAGCAGCCGAACTAGAAATGAGCAGTTCTTC. Amino acid sequence: CASSRTRNEQFF.

This clonotype was seen once. This sequence joins TRBV6-6 and TRBJ1-1; tentatively, D is TRBD1 (5 bases). V was pared by 6 bases and J by 2 bases, with 19 bases between. In germline, CDR1 is MNHNY, CDR2 SVGAGI (reference sequence). The CDR3 extends over 16 amino acids. This CDR3 reads CASSNGGGNRNTEAFF. The CDR3 region has the DNA TGTGCCAGCAGCAATGGGGGAGGTAATAGAAACACTGAAGCTTTCTTT.

This clonotype was seen more than once but under ten times. A much more abundant neighbour one base away suggests this may be a read error. The chain links TRBV12-3 or TRBV12-4 to TRBJ2-7, with TRBD2 identical over 8 bases. This CDR3 region has 13 residues. V dropped 2 bases and J dropped 7; count of bases not matched to a gene: 4. CDR3 bases: TGTGCCAGCAGTTTACGGGGGGGCGGTGAGCAGTACTTC. This translates into CASSLRGGGEQYF.

The table lists this clonotype with a few counts. The rearrangement uses TRBV3-1 and TRBJ2-5, with 11 bases fitting TRBD2. This CDR3 has 18 residues. The germline CDR1 and CDR2 sequences are LGHDT and YNNKEL (reference sequence). Unmatched junction bases numbered 13, after V lost 4 bases and J lost 3 bases. The CDR3 nucleotides read TGTGCCAGCAGCCCCCCCGGGACTAGCGGTCCGTGGAAAGAGACCCAGTACTTC. It codes for CASSPPGTSGPWKETQYF.